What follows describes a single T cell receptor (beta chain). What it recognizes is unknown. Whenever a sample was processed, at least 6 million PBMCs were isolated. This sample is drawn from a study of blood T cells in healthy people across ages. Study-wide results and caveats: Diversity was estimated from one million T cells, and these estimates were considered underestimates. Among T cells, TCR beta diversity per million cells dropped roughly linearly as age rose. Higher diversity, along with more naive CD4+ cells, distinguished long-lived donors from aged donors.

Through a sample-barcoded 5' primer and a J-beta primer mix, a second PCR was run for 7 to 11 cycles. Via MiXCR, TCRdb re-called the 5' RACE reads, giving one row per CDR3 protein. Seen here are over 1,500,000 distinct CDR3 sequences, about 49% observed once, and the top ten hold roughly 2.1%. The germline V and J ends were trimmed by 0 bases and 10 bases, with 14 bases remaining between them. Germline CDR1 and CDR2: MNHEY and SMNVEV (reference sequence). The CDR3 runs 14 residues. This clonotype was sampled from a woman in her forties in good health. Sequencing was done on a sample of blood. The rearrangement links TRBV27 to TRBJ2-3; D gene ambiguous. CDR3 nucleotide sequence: TGTGCCAGCAGTTTATCCCCTAACGCGATGGCGCAGTATTTT. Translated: CASSLSPNAMAQYF.